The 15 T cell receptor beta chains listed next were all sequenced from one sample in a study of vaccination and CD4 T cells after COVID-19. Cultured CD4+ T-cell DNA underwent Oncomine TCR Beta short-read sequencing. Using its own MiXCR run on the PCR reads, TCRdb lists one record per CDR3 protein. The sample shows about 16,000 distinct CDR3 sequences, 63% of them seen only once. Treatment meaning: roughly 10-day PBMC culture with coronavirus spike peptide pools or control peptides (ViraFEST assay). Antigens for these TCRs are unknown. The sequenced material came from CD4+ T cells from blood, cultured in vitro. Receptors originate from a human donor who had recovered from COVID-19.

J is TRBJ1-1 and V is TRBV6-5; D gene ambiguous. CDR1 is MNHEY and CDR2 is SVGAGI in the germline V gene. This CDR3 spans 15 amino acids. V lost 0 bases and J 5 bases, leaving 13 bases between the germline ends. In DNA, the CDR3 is TGTGCCAGCAGTTACTCGAGGCAGGTCCTTACTGAAGCTTTCTTT. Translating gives CASSYSRQVLTEAFF.

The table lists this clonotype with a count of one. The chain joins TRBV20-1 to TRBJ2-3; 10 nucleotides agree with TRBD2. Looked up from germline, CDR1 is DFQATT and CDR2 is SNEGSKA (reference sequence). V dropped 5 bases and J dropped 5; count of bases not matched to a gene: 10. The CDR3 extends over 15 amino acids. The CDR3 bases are TGCAGTGCTCGTGGACTAGCGGTACCGGTAGATACGCAGTATTTT. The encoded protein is CSARGLAVPVDTQYF.

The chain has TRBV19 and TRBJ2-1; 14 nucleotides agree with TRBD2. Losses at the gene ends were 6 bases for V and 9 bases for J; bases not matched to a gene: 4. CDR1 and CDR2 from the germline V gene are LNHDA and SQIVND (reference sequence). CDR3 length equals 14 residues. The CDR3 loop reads CASSRTSGGTEQFF. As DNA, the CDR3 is TGTGCCAGTAGCAGGACTAGCGGGGGGACTGAGCAGTTCTTC.

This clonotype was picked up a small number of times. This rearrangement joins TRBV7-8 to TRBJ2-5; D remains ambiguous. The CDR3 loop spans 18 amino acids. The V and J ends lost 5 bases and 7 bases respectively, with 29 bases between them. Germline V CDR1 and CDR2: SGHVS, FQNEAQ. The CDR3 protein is CASSPGLVPNTPLGTQYF. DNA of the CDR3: TGTGCCAGCAGCCCAGGCCTCGTTCCGAACACCCCGCTTGGGACCCAGTACTTC.

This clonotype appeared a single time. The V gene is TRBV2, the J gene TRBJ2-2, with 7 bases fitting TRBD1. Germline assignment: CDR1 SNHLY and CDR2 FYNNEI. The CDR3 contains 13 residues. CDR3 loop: CAARGHDTGELFF. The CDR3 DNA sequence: TGTGCAGCAAGGGGGCACGACACCGGGGAGCTGTTTTTT.

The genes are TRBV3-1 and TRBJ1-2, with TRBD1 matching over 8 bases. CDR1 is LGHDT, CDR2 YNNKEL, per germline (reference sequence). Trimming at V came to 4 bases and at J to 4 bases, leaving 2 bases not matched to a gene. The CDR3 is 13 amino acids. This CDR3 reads CASSLGTGYGYTF. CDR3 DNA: TGTGCCAGCAGCCTTGGGACAGGCTATGGCTACACCTTC.

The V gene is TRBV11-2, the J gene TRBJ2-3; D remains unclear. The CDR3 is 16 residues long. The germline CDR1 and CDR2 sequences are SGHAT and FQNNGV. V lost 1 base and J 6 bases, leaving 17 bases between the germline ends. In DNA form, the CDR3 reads TGTGCCAGCAGCTTAGCCCCGTCATCTAGGTTTGATACGCAGTATTTT. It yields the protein CASSLAPSSRFDTQYF.

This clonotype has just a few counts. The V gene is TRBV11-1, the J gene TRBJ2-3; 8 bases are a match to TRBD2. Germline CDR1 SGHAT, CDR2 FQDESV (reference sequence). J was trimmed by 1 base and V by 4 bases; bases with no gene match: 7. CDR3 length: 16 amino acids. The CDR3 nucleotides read TGTGCCAGCAGCTCCACCCTGACTAGCGGCACAGATACGCAGTATTTT. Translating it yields CASSSTLTSGTDTQYF.

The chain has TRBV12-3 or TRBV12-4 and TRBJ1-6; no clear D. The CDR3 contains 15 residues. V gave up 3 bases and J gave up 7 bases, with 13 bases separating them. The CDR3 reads CASSFSATGNSPLHF. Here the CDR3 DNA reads TGTGCCAGCAGTTTCTCAGCAACGGGGAATTCACCCCTCCACTTT.

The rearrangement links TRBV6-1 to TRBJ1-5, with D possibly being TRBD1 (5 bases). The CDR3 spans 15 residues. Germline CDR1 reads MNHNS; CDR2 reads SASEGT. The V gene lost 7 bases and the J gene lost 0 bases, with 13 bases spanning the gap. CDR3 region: CASMDSRVSNQPQHF. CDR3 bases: TGTGCCAGCATGGACTCCAGGGTTAGCAATCAGCCCCAGCATTTT.

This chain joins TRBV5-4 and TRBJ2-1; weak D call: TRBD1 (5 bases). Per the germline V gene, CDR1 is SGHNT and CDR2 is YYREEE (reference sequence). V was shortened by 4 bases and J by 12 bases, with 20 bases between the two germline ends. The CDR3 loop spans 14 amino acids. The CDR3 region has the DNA TGTGCCAGCAGCGACTCAAGGGGTCGGGTTCGGCAGTTCTTC. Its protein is CASSDSRGRVRQFF.

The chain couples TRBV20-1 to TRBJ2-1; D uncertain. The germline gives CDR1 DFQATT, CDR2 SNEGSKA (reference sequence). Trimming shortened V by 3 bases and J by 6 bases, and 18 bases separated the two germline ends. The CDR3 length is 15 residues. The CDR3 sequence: CSARENTRYSNEQFF. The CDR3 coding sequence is TGCAGTGCTAGGGAAAACACTCGATACTCCAATGAGCAGTTCTTC.

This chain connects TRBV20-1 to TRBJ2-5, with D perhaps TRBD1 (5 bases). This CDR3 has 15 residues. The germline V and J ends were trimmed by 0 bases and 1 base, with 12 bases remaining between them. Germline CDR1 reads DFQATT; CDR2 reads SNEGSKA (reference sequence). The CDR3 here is CSARDFQGPQETQYF. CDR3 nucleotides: TGCAGTGCTAGAGATTTCCAGGGTCCCCAAGAGACCCAGTACTTC.

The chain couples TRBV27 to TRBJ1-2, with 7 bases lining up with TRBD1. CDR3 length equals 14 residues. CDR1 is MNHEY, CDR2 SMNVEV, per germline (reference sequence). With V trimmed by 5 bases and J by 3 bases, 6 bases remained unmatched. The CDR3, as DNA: TGTGCCAGCAGTCGGACAGGCGAGGACTATGGCTACACCTTC. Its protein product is CASSRTGEDYGYTF.

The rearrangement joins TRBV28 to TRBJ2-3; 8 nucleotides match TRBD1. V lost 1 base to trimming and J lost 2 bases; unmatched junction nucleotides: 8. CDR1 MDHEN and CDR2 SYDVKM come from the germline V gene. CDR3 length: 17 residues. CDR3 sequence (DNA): TGTGCCAGCAGTTTATTCTTCAGGGGGCGCGACACAGATACGCAGTATTTT. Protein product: CASSLFFRGRDTDTQYF.